The T cell receptor (beta chain) described here comes from a study of shared clonotypes between healthy human individuals. The ends were cut back, 6 bases at V and 1 base at J, with 16 bases in the middle. The V gene's germline CDR1 is SNHLY and CDR2 FYNNEI. This CDR3 has 15 residues. Libraries were prepared by immunoSEQ multiplex PCR; TCRdb keeps only in-frame clonotypes and omits some of them. The top ten clones hold 0.39% of a sample with roughly 2.2 million clones, more than 80% of them seen once. V gene TRBV2 combines with J gene TRBJ2-7, with D maybe TRBD1 (5 bases). The sequence came from a man aged 18 to 30 in good health. Some clones in this sample may be carry-over from other donors' samples. Sequences were obtained from naive CD4+ T cells from PBMCs. The subset: CD45RA+ positively selected. CDR3 sequence reads: CASRGRGASSYEQYF. The DNA for the CDR3 is TGTGCCAGCAGGGGGCGTGGGGCCAGTTCCTACGAGCAGTACTTC. The full variable domain, in which reference TRBV2 and TRBJ2-7 provide the parts outside the CDR3, is EPEVTQTPSHQVTQMGQEVILRCVPISNHLYFYWYRQILGQKVEFLVSFYNNEISEKSEIFDDQFSVERPDGSNFTLKIRSTKLEDSAMYFCASRGRGASSYEQYFGPGTRLTVT.